These 27 T cell receptor beta chains were sequenced from one sample in a study of blood T cell repertoires in COVID-19 (dated by TCRdb to about 2020). The library was made by the immunoSEQ multiplex PCR assay. This immuneACCESS table, as held by TCRdb, lists in-frame sequences with V and J called but not all clones. Of the missing ones, under half trace to an unresolved V gene in checked studies; the others have no known cause. The sample yields around 300,000 clones; approximately 88% were counted once. Of the sample, 1.5% to 2% is held by the ten largest clones. The sample taken for sequencing was peripheral blood. The receptor set was obtained from a woman aged 25 to 39 with COVID-19, enrolled during active disease.

Only one count was recorded for this clone. V is TRBV30 and J is TRBJ1-1; D is unclear. The ends were cut back, 0 bases at V and 5 bases at J, with 10 bases in the middle. From germline, CDR1 is GTSNPN and CDR2 SVGIG (reference sequence). The CDR3 extends over 13 amino acids. The CDR3 sequence is CAWSVNDGTEAFF. As DNA, the CDR3 is TGTGCCTGGAGTGTAAATGACGGGACTGAAGCTTTCTTT. Together with reference TRBV30 and TRBJ1-1, the CDR3 gives the full variable domain: SQTIHQWPATLVQPVGSPLSLECTVEGTSNPNLYWYRQAAGRGLQLLFYSVGIGQISSEVPQNLSASRPQDRQFILSSKKLLLSDSGFYLCAWSVNDGTEAFFGQGTRLTVV.

The chain couples TRBV18 to TRBJ2-1; TRBD1 is a possible D gene (5 bases). In germline, CDR1 is KGHSH, CDR2 LQKENI. CDR3 length: 15 amino acids. V shed 1 base and J shed 0 bases, with 7 bases lying between them. The DNA of the CDR3 is TGTGCCAGCTCACCACAGGGGCTCTCCTACAATGAGCAGTTCTTC. The encoded protein is CASSPQGLSYNEQFF.

V usage is TRBV2 and J usage is TRBJ1-5; D perhaps matches TRBD1 (5 bases). The V end lost 3 bases, the J end lost 4 bases, and 13 bases lay between the germline ends. The V gene's germline CDR1 is SNHLY and CDR2 FYNNEI. The CDR3 loop spans 15 amino acids. CDR3 coding DNA: TGTGCCAGCAGTGAGGAAAGGGGTACTAATCAGCCCCAGCATTTT. Amino acids: CASSEERGTNQPQHF.

The J gene is TRBJ1-1, the V gene TRBV2, with TRBD1 matching over 7 bases. Germline CDR1 SNHLY, CDR2 FYNNEI. CDR3 length: 14 residues. With 4 bases clipped from V and 6 bases from J, the junction kept 8 bases outside the gene matches. Written as DNA, the CDR3 is TGTGCCAGCAGTGTTAGACAGGGACGAGCTGAAGCTTTCTTT. Protein sequence: CASSVRQGRAEAFF.

The chain carries TRBV4-1 and TRBJ1-5; the D is unclear. The V end was cut by 4 bases, the J end by 7 bases, with 23 bases between. From germline, CDR1 is MGHRA and CDR2 YSYEKL. CDR3 length: 17 amino acids. CDR3 amino acids: CASSPSLGRGDYQPQHF. As DNA, the CDR3 is TGCGCCAGCAGCCCCTCATTGGGTCGCGGGGATTACCAGCCCCAGCATTTT.

This clone was seen a single time. V is TRBV28 and J is TRBJ1-2, with a tentative D call TRBD1 (5 bases). The CDR3 runs 15 residues. Germline V CDR1 and CDR2: MDHEN, SYDVKM. The V gene lost 3 bases and the J gene lost 0 bases, with 11 bases spanning the gap. The CDR3 bases are TGTGCCAGCAGTTTGGGGGGGACCGCTAACTATGGCTACACCTTC. It yields the protein CASSLGGTANYGYTF.

The chain combines TRBV4-2 with TRBJ2-7; TRBD1 aligns across 7 bases. Unmatched junction bases numbered 5, after V lost 0 bases and J lost 3 bases. This CDR3 is built from 15 residues. Germline V CDR1 and CDR2: LGHNA, YNFKEQ. The CDR3 loop reads CASSQDEGANYEQYF. For the CDR3, the DNA is TGTGCCAGCAGCCAAGATGAGGGGGCGAACTACGAGCAGTACTTC.

The chain carries TRBV2 and TRBJ1-1, with 7 bases aligning to TRBD1. The CDR3 extends over 13 amino acids. CDR1 is SNHLY, CDR2 FYNNEI, per germline. V shed 7 bases and J 3 bases; nucleotides not matched to a gene: 5. The CDR3 DNA sequence: TGTGCCAGCACGAATGACAGGGACACTGAAGCTTTCTTT. Translating it yields CASTNDRDTEAFF.

The chain uses TRBV7-2 and TRBJ1-5, with TRBD1 matching 7 bases. The V and J ends lost 1 base and 3 bases, in that order; junction bases with no gene match: 3. This CDR3 is built from 15 residues. Looked up from germline, CDR1 is SGHTA and CDR2 is FQGNSA. CDR3 sequence (DNA): TGTGCCAGCAGCTTAGAGGGACAGTTCAATCAGCCCCAGCATTTT. The encoded protein is CASSLEGQFNQPQHF.

The chain has TRBV2 and TRBJ2-3; the match to TRBD1 covers 10 bases. V lost 4 bases, J lost 5 bases, and 6 bases stayed unmatched. Germline CDR1 and CDR2: SNHLY and FYNNEI. This CDR3 region has 15 residues. DNA for the CDR3: TGTGCCAGCAGTGGATTCGGACAGGGGGTAGATACGCAGTATTTT. As protein: CASSGFGQGVDTQYF. The variable domain in full, completed from reference TRBV2 and TRBJ2-3, reads EPEVTQTPSHQVTQMGQEVILRCVPISNHLYFYWYRQILGQKVEFLVSFYNNEISEKSEIFDDQFSVERPDGSNFTLKIRSTKLEDSAMYFCASSGFGQGVDTQYFGPGTRLTVL.

V gene TRBV2 combines with J gene TRBJ2-2; no definite D call. V was clipped by 3 bases and J by 6 bases, with 2 bases between them. CDR3 length: 11 amino acids. Germline V gene sequence: CDR1 SNHLY, CDR2 FYNNEI. This CDR3 is CASSDAGELFF. CDR3 nucleotides: TGTGCCAGCAGTGACGCCGGGGAGCTGTTTTTT.

This chain connects TRBV10-2 to TRBJ1-5; D is uncertain. This CDR3 comprises 13 residues. Germline CDR1 reads WSHSY; CDR2 reads SAAADI. Trimming cost V 7 bases and J 3 bases, with 10 bases left between them. The DNA for the CDR3 is TGCGCCAGCAACGGTGGAGCCAATCAGCCCCAGCATTTT. Encoded protein: CASNGGANQPQHF.

The V gene is TRBV3-1 (or the pseudogene TRBV3-2), the J gene TRBJ2-3; 7 bases are a match to TRBD1. The CDR3 sequence is 15 residues long. Trimming removed 4 bases from V and 2 bases from J; junction bases left unmatched: 6. Germline loops: CDR1 LGHDT, CDR2 YNNKEL (reference sequence). DNA for the CDR3: TGTGCCAGCAGCCGTGGGACAGTAACCACAGATACGCAGTATTTT. Amino acid sequence: CASSRGTVTTDTQYF.

This chain uses TRBV9 with TRBJ1-2; weak D call: TRBD1 (6 bases). The germline V and J ends were trimmed by 3 bases and 8 bases, with 23 bases remaining between them. There are 16 residues in the CDR3. Germline CDR1 reads SGDLS; CDR2 reads YYNGEE. The CDR3 region is CASSGGTDSVVRGYTF. As DNA, the CDR3 is TGTGCCAGCAGCGGCGGTACGGACAGCGTTGTAAGGGGCTACACCTTC.

This clone was found a few times. The chain joins TRBV29-1 to TRBJ1-2; D gene unclear. The CDR3 has 12 amino acids. Trimming removed 7 bases from V and 1 base from J, with 10 bases in between. Looked up from germline, CDR1 is SQVTM and CDR2 is ANQGSEA. CDR3 region: CSARELNYGYTF. In DNA, the CDR3 is TGCAGCGCAAGGGAGCTTAACTATGGCTACACCTTC.

This chain connects TRBV28 to TRBJ1-3, with a tentative D call TRBD1 (5 bases). V was pared by 8 bases and J by 5 bases, with 19 bases between. CDR1 is MDHEN and CDR2 is SYDVKM in the germline V gene. The CDR3 sequence is 15 residues long. CDR3 loop: CASHTGAGVRNTIYF. CDR3 nucleotide sequence: TGTGCCAGCCACACTGGGGCGGGGGTTCGAAACACCATATATTTT.

V gene TRBV2 combines with J gene TRBJ1-2; D is unclear. This CDR3 has 14 residues. Trimming cost V 2 bases and J 4 bases, with 11 bases left between them. CDR1 and CDR2 (germline): SNHLY, FYNNEI. For the CDR3, the DNA is TGTGCCAGCAGTGAAAAGGTTAGCTTCTATGGCTACACCTTC. This codes for CASSEKVSFYGYTF.

This chain links TRBV6-2 or TRBV6-3 with TRBJ1-6, with a weak D call TRBD1 (5 bases). V shed 2 bases and J shed 7 bases, with 9 bases lying between them. The CDR3 consists of 14 residues. Germline V gene sequence: CDR1 MNHEY, CDR2 SVGEGT. DNA for the CDR3: TGTGCCAGCAGTTACGGGGGGTGGAATTCACCCCTCCACTTT. This sequence encodes CASSYGGWNSPLHF.

V gene TRBV9 combines with J gene TRBJ1-1; 8 bases align to TRBD1. V was clipped by 3 bases and J by 0 bases; unmatched bases: 7. Per the germline V gene, CDR1 is SGDLS and CDR2 is YYNGEE. This CDR3 has 16 amino acids. The CDR3: CASSARTGRMNTEAFF. CDR3 DNA: TGTGCCAGCAGCGCCCGGACAGGGAGGATGAACACTGAAGCTTTCTTT. The full variable domain, rest sourced from reference TRBV9 and TRBJ1-1, is DSGVTQTPKHLITATGQRVTLRCSPRSGDLSVYWYQQSLDQGLQFLIQYYNGEERAKGNILERFSAQQFPDLHSELNLSSLELGDSALYFCASSARTGRMNTEAFFGQGTRLTVV.

The chain links TRBV6-5 to TRBJ2-2; D perhaps matches TRBD2 (6 bases). CDR1 MNHEY and CDR2 SVGAGI come from the germline V gene. CDR3 size: 12 residues. V dropped 6 bases and J dropped 7 bases, with 9 bases sitting between them. CDR3 nucleotides: TGTGCCAGCAGCGAGACTAGCGGGGAGCTGTTTTTT. It codes for CASSETSGELFF.

This clone was counted between two and nine times. The same CDR3 is also encoded by other DNA sequences in this sample. This rearrangement joins TRBV19 to TRBJ1-1; 7 positions agree with TRBD1. The CDR3 totals 14 residues. Per the germline V gene, CDR1 is LNHDA and CDR2 is SQIVND (reference sequence). V gave up 5 bases and J gave up 0 bases; unmatched junction bases: 3. The CDR3 nucleotides read TGTGCCAGTAGTCCACAGGGGTTGAACACTGAAGCTTTCTTT. Protein: CASSPQGLNTEAFF. Based on the CDR3 plus reference TRBV19 and TRBJ1-1, the full variable domain is DGGITQSPKYLFRKEGQNVTLSCEQNLNHDAMYWYRQDPGQGLRLIYYSQIVNDFQKGDIAEGYSVSREKKESFPLTVTSAQKNPTAFYLCASSPQGLNTEAFFGQGTRLTVV.

This sequence joins TRBV7-9 and TRBJ2-7; a weak D match, TRBD2 (7 bases). This CDR3 has 14 residues. Germline CDR1 and CDR2: SEHNR and FQNEAQ (reference sequence). V was shortened by 0 bases and J by 6 bases, with 12 bases between the two germline ends. CDR3 DNA sequence: TGTGCCAGCAGCTTAGCGGGGGGGCCGGGCGAGCAGTACTTC. Translating gives CASSLAGGPGEQYF.

This chain connects TRBV15 to TRBJ2-2; D is possibly TRBD2 (7 bases). CDR1 is LNHNV, CDR2 YYDKDF, per germline (reference sequence). Trimming took 5 bases from V and 4 from J, leaving 14 bases between them. The CDR3 spans 15 residues. The CDR3, as DNA: TGTGCCACCAGCCCCGGAGGGGGGGTCACCGGGGAGCTGTTTTTT. This gives the protein CATSPGGGVTGELFF.

The chain uses TRBV7-9 and TRBJ1-1; D unresolved. The CDR3 has 16 residues. Germline CDR1 and CDR2: SEHNR and FQNEAQ (reference sequence). V lost 5 bases, J lost 1 base, and 17 bases lay in between. The CDR3 coding sequence is TGTGCCAGCAGCCCTTGGACTCATCCCGGGAACACTGAAGCTTTCTTT. It specifies CASSPWTHPGNTEAFF.

This chain joins TRBV2 and TRBJ2-7; TRBD1 matches 9 bases. Germline CDR1 is SNHLY and CDR2 is FYNNEI. The CDR3 contains 14 residues. J was trimmed by 6 bases and V by 4 bases; bases with no gene match: 7. CDR3 amino acids: CASSVLDRGLEQYF. CDR3 coding DNA: TGTGCCAGCAGTGTTTTGGACAGGGGCCTCGAGCAGTACTTC.

Concerning this clone: Within the sample, other DNA sequences also encode this same CDR3. This chain joins TRBV7-9 and TRBJ1-2, with no clear D. CDR3 size: 14 residues. V lost 5 bases, J lost 7 bases, and 17 bases lay in between. Germline values: CDR1 SEHNR, CDR2 FQNEAQ (reference sequence). The DNA for the CDR3 is TGTGCCAGCAGCCTACGGTCGGGTAAAGGTGGCTACACCTTC. Its protein product is CASSLRSGKGGYTF.

The chain employs TRBV21-1 and TRBJ2-4; whether TRBD1, the table's D call, matches the DNA was not checked. TRBV21-1 is a documented pseudogene. The CDR3 spans 14 residues. Here the CDR3 reads CAWTGETSKNIQYF. CDR3 nucleotides: TGTGCCTGGACAGGGGAAACCTCCAAAAACATTCAGTACTTC.